This T cell receptor beta chain appears in the sequencing data of a study of blood T cell repertoires in COVID-19. Libraries were prepared by immunoSEQ multiplex PCR; TCRdb keeps only in-frame clonotypes and omits some of them. The sample includes approximately 100,000 clones, approximately 83% seen only once; the top ten take under 3.5%. Cohort placement rested on clinical history that participants reported themselves. Specimen: PBMCs or T cells enriched from blood (not recorded which). This receptor was taken from a woman aged 45-65 years who had recovered from COVID-19.

As DNA, the CDR3 is TGTGCCAGCAGTTTATCGATCAGTGGTGGCTACACCTTC. Its protein product is CASSLSISGGYTF. The genes are TRBV27 and TRBJ1-2, with no clear D. CDR1 is MNHEY, CDR2 SMNVEV, per germline (reference sequence). Between the trimmed V and J ends, which lost 0 bases and 7 bases, there was a span of 9 bases. This CDR3 spans 13 amino acids.